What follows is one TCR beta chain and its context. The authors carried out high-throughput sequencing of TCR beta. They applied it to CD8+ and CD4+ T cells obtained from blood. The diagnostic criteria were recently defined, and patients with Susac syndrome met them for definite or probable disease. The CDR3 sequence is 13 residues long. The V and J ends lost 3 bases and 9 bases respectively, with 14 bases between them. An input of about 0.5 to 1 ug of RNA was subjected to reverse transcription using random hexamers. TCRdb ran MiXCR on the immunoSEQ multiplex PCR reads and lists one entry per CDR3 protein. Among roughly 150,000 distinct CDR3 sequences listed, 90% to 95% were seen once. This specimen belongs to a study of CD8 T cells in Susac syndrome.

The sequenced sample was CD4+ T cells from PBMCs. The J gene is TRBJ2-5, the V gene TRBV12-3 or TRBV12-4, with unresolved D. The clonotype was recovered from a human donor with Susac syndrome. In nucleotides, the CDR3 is TGTGCCAGCAGTTTGGCTAGTGCCCCGGCCCAGTACTTC. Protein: CASSLASAPAQYF.